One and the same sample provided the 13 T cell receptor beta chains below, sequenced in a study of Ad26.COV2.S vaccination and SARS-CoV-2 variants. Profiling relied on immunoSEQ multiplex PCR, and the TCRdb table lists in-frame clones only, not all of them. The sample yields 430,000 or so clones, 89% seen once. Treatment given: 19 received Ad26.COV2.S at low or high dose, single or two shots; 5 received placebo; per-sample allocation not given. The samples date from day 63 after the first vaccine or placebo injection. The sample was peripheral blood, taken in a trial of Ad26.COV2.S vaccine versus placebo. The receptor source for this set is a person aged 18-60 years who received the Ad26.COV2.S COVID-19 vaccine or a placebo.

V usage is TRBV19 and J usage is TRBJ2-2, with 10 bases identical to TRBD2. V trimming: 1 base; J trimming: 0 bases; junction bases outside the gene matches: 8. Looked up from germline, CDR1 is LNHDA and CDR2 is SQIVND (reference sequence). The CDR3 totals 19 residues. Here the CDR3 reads CASSIAGLAALANTGELFF. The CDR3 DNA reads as TGTGCCAGTAGTATAGCTGGACTAGCGGCCCTCGCGAACACCGGGGAGCTGTTTTTT.

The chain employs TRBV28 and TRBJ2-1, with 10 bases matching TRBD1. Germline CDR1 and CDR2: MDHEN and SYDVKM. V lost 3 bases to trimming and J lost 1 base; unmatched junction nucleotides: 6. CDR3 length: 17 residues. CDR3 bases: TGTGCCAGCAGTTTGCGACAGGGGGCGCGATCCTACAATGAGCAGTTCTTC. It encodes CASSLRQGARSYNEQFF.

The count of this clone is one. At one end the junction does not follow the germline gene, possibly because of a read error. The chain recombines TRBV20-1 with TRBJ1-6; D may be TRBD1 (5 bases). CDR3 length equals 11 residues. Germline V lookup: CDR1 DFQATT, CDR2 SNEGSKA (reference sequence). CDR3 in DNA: TGCAGTGCTAGAGATAGGATCGCACAGGCCTTT. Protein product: CSARDRIAQAF.

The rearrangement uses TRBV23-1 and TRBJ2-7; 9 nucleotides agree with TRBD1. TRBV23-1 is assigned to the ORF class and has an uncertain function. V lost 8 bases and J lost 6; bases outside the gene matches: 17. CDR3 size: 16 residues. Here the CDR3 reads CASLREVGTGSLEQYF. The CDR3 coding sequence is TGCGCCAGCCTCCGAGAAGTTGGGACAGGGTCCCTCGAGCAGTACTTC.

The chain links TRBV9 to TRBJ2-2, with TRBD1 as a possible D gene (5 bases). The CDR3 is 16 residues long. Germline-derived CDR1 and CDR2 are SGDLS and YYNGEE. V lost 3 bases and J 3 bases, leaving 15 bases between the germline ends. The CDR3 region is CASSGRARADTGELFF. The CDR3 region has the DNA TGTGCCAGCAGCGGCCGTGCCAGGGCCGACACCGGGGAGCTGTTTTTT.

In nucleotides, the CDR3 is TGCAGCGCCCAGGGACTCTTAAACACCGGGGAGCTGTTTTTT. Amino acid sequence: CSAQGLLNTGELFF. This sequence joins TRBV29-1 and TRBJ2-2; the D gene is possibly TRBD2 (6 bases). There are 14 residues in the CDR3. Trimming pared 7 bases from V and 2 bases from J, leaving 14 bases between. Germline V gene data show CDR1 as SQVTM and CDR2 as ANQGSEA.

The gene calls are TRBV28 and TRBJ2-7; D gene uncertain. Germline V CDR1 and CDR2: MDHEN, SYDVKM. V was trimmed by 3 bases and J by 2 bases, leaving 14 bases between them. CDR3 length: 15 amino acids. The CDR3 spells CASSLLAEPTYEQYF. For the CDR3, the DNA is TGTGCCAGCAGTTTGTTGGCGGAACCAACCTACGAGCAGTACTTC. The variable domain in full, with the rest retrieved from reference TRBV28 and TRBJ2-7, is DVKVTQSSRYLVKRTGEKVFLECVQDMDHENMFWYRQDPGLGLRLIYFSYDVKMKEKGDIPEGYSVSREKKERFSLILESASTNQTSMYLCASSLLAEPTYEQYFGPGTRLTVT.

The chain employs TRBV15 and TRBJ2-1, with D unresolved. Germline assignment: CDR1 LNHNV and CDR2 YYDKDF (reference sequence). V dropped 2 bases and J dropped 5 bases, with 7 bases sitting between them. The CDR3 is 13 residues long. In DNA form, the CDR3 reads TGTGCCACCAGCAGATCTGGGAACAATGAGCAGTTCTTC. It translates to CATSRSGNNEQFF.

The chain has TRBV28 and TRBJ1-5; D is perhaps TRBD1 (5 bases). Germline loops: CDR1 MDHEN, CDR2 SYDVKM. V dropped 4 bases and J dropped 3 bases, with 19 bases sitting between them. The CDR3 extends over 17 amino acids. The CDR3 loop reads CASSSSPGRGHNQPQHF. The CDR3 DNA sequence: TGTGCCAGCAGTTCCAGCCCTGGACGCGGACACAATCAGCCCCAGCATTTT.

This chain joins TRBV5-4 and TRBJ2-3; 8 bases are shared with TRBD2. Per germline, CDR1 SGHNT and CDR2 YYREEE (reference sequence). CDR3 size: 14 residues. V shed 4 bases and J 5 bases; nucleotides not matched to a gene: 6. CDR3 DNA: TGTGCCAGCAGCGTAGCGGGATTGAGAGATACGCAGTATTTT. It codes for CASSVAGLRDTQYF.

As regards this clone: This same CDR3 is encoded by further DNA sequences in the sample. The CDR3 nucleotides read TGTGCCAGCAGCTTAAGCGGGGGGGCAGATACGCAGTATTTT. It specifies CASSLSGGADTQYF. This sequence joins TRBV5-4 and TRBJ2-3; 10 positions match TRBD2. The germline V gene has CDR1 SGHNT and CDR2 YYREEE (reference sequence). V trimming: 2 bases; J trimming: 4 bases; junction bases outside the gene matches: 1. This CDR3 region has 14 residues.

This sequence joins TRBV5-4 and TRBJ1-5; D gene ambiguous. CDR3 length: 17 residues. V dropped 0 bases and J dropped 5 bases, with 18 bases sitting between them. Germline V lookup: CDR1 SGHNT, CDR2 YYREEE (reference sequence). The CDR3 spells CASSLAKPMTFYQPQHF. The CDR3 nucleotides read TGTGCCAGCAGCTTGGCCAAGCCCATGACCTTCTATCAGCCCCAGCATTTT.

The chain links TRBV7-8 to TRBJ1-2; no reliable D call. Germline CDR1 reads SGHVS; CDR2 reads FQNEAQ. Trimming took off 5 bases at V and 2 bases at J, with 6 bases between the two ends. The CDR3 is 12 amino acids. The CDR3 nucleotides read TGTGCCAGCAGCCAGACCAACTATGGCTACACCTTC. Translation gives CASSQTNYGYTF. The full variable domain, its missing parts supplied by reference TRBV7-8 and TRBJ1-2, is GAGVSQSPRYKVAKRGQDVALRCDPISGHVSLFWYQQALGQGPEFLTYFQNEAQLDKSGLPSDRFFAERPEGSVSTLKIQRTQQEDSAVYLCASSQTNYGYTFGSGTRLTVV.